This is a list of T cell receptor beta chains from one sample in a study of identifying expanded T cells in peripheral blood. Sequenced by immunoSEQ multiplex PCR; TCRdb stores in-frame clones only, minus some. The data show more than 75,000 clones, 70% to 90% seen once. The sequenced material came from blood. These receptors were obtained from a person aged 18 to 70 in good health. The CDR3 runs from the conserved cysteine through the conserved F or W. The order of the fields is V gene, J gene, CDR3 protein.

v_gene: TRBV30
j_gene: TRBJ1-1
CDR3aa: CASDRGGTEAFF

v_gene: TRBV5-1
j_gene: TRBJ1-3
CDR3aa: CASSRDGTLGGNTIYF

v_gene: TRBV5-4
j_gene: TRBJ2-2
CDR3aa: CASSSGGPEGGTGELFF

v_gene: TRBV27
j_gene: TRBJ2-7
CDR3aa: CASRGQGTGEQYF

v_gene: TRBV10-2
j_gene: TRBJ1-1
CDR3aa: CASSEQFIRQPLMNTEAFF

v_gene: TRBV19
j_gene: TRBJ2-1
CDR3aa: CASSRQGASNEQFF

v_gene: TRBV30
j_gene: TRBJ1-6
CDR3aa: CAWSSGNSYNSPLHF

v_gene: TRBV15
j_gene: TRBJ1-1
CDR3aa: CATGGGGNTEAFF

v_gene: TRBV11-1
j_gene: TRBJ2-3
CDR3aa: CASSPRTGFSTDTQYF

v_gene: TRBV2
j_gene: TRBJ2-7
CDR3aa: CASSPQGMSSYEQYF

v_gene: TRBV7-9
j_gene: TRBJ2-3
CDR3aa: CASSRDRGRVRQPDTQYF

v_gene: TRBV15
j_gene: TRBJ2-5
CDR3aa: CATSRAPLEETQYF

v_gene: TRBV18
j_gene: TRBJ1-5
CDR3aa: CASSPGTGSQPQHF

v_gene: TRBV27
j_gene: TRBJ2-7
CDR3aa: CASSPRAGLSYEQYF

v_gene: TRBV11-3
j_gene: TRBJ1-1
CDR3aa: CASSSGTGIGTEAFF

v_gene: TRBV18
j_gene: TRBJ2-7
CDR3aa: CASSPGGWTEQYF

v_gene: TRBV12-5
j_gene: TRBJ2-2
CDR3aa: CASAQPNTGELFF

v_gene: TRBV19
j_gene: TRBJ2-6
CDR3aa: CASSIEAGTGANVLTF

v_gene: TRBV30
j_gene: TRBJ1-1
CDR3aa: CAWSDEDRDPVEAFF

v_gene: TRBV6-1
j_gene: TRBJ1-5
CDR3aa: CASSEALGWGIQPQHF

v_gene: TRBV11-1
j_gene: TRBJ2-3
CDR3aa: CASSPGFSLEDTQYF

v_gene: TRBV2
j_gene: TRBJ1-1
CDR3aa: CASSRSQLTFGVAFF

v_gene: TRBV4-3
j_gene: TRBJ1-2
CDR3aa: CASSPSGQGEGYTF

v_gene: TRBV10-3
j_gene: TRBJ1-1
CDR3aa: CAISESLGEVTEAFF

v_gene: TRBV13
j_gene: TRBJ1-2
CDR3aa: CASSVRLSRAAYGYTF

v_gene: TRBV2
j_gene: TRBJ1-4
CDR3aa: CASWQEAGQIEKLFF

v_gene: TRBV7-9
j_gene: TRBJ2-4
CDR3aa: CASSSTGFRENIQYF

v_gene: TRBV5-1
j_gene: TRBJ1-6
CDR3aa: CASSSGQFYSPLHF

v_gene: TRBV11-3
j_gene: TRBJ2-2
CDR3aa: CASRKGSGELFF

v_gene: TRBV4-1
j_gene: TRBJ1-4
CDR3aa: CASSAAGEKLFF

v_gene: TRBV11-3
j_gene: TRBJ1-6
CDR3aa: CASSLDQGGFYNSPLHF

v_gene: TRBV2
j_gene: TRBJ2-1
CDR3aa: CASTSTSGGYNEQFF

v_gene: TRBV6-6
j_gene: TRBJ2-5
CDR3aa: CASSHRQGEETQYF

v_gene: TRBV7-9
j_gene: TRBJ1-5
CDR3aa: CASSSNRGGRPQHF

v_gene: TRBV6-1
j_gene: TRBJ2-2
CDR3aa: CASSLLTGTGELFF

v_gene: TRBV9
j_gene: TRBJ1-2
CDR3aa: CASSVEATGRRSYTF

v_gene: TRBV5-1
j_gene: TRBJ1-2
CDR3aa: CASSRNPQGKQYGYTF